The 14 T cell receptor beta chains listed next were all sequenced from one sample in a study of T-cell memory formation after mild COVID-19. In TCRdb, the 5' RACE reads were re-called with MiXCR into one record per CDR3 protein. The sample consists of approximately 100,000 distinct CDR3 sequences, around 10% of them appearing once. The sequencing sample was made of PBMCs or a T cell subset sorted from them (not recorded which). Receptors were obtained from a man between 18 and 29 years old who had mild COVID-19 (a few samples of this study predate the infection). Cell type and time point are not known.

The gene calls are TRBV7-9 and TRBJ2-7; tentative D call: TRBD1 (6 bases). Germline V gene data show CDR1 as SEHNR and CDR2 as FQNEAQ (reference sequence). V was trimmed by 0 bases and J by 4 bases, leaving 10 bases between them. The CDR3 is made up of 14 amino acids. CDR3 DNA: TGTGCCAGCAGCTTAGCCCAGGACAGTTACGAGCAGTACGTC. Its translation: CASSLAQDSYEQYV.

Only a few counts were recorded for this clonotype. The V gene is TRBV14, the J gene TRBJ1-1, with D perhaps matching TRBD1 (5 bases). CDR1 is SGHDN, CDR2 FVKESK, per germline. V shed 0 bases and J shed 3 bases, with 11 bases lying between them. The CDR3 is 15 amino acids. The CDR3 here is CASSQDRGRYTEAFF. Written as DNA, the CDR3 is TGTGCCAGCAGCCAAGATAGGGGAAGGTACACTGAAGCTTTCTTT.

The rearrangement joins TRBV12-3 or TRBV12-4 to TRBJ2-1; 12 nucleotides match TRBD1. The CDR3 extends over 15 amino acids. V dropped 5 bases and J dropped 7; count of bases not matched to a gene: 6. CDR3 in amino acids: CASSVRDRGRNEQFF. In DNA form, the CDR3 reads TGTGCCAGCAGTGTTCGGGACAGGGGGCGAAATGAGCAGTTCTTC.

This clonotype was counted ten times or more. This chain connects TRBV24-1 to TRBJ1-2; no clear D. Between the trimmed V and J ends, which lost 4 bases and 3 bases, there was a span of 8 bases. The germline V gene encodes CDR1 KGHDR and CDR2 SFDVKD. The CDR3 covers 13 residues. In nucleotides, the CDR3 is TGTGCCACCAGTGAAACAGCAGACTATGGCTACACCTTC. Translation: CATSETADYGYTF.

A few counts support this clonotype. The J gene is TRBJ2-1, the V gene TRBV29-1, with 10 bases lining up with TRBD2. Germline V gives CDR1 SQVTM, CDR2 ANQGSEA. The CDR3 extends over 18 amino acids. V lost 7 bases and J lost 2; bases outside the gene matches: 17. Here the CDR3 reads CSGTGFFPSGGPYNEQFF. CDR3 nucleotides: TGCAGCGGAACTGGTTTTTTCCCTAGCGGGGGACCCTACAATGAGCAGTTCTTC.

The sample holds a few counts of this clonotype. The chain employs TRBV12-3 or TRBV12-4 and TRBJ1-5; D is perhaps TRBD1 (6 bases). This CDR3 comprises 15 residues. V dropped 5 bases and J dropped 2 bases, with 13 bases sitting between them. CDR3 residues: CASSAPRGGNQPQHF. The CDR3 bases are TGTGCCAGCAGTGCCCCCAGGGGAGGCAATCAGCCCCAGCATTTT.

The table lists this clonotype with a few counts. Here the CDR3 DNA reads TGTGCCAGCAGCCGGCTTCCCGGGGTCGGTACCAACAATGAGCAGTTCTTC. Translation gives CASSRLPGVGTNNEQFF. The chain couples TRBV5-5 to TRBJ2-1; D might be TRBD2 (5 bases). V lost 4 bases and J 5 bases, leaving 22 bases between the germline ends. CDR1 SGHKS and CDR2 YYEKEE come from the germline V gene (reference sequence). The CDR3 runs to 17 residues. Filled out from reference TRBV5-5 and TRBJ2-1, the complete variable domain reads DAGVTQSPTHLIKTRGQQVTLRCSPISGHKSVSWYQQVLGQGPQFIFQYYEKEERGRGNFPDRFSARQFPNYSSELNVNALLLGDSALYLCASSRLPGVGTNNEQFFGPGTRLTVL.

The chain has TRBV7-3 and TRBJ2-5; the match to TRBD1 covers 7 bases. This CDR3 has 15 residues. With 5 bases clipped from V and 4 bases from J, the junction kept 10 bases outside the gene matches. CDR1 SGHTA and CDR2 FQGTGA come from the germline V gene. This chain's CDR3 is CASSPTGNTGETQYF. The DNA of the CDR3 is TGTGCCAGCAGCCCGACAGGGAATACAGGAGAGACCCAGTACTTC. The full variable domain, in which reference TRBV7-3 and TRBJ2-5 provide the parts outside the CDR3, is GAGVSQTPSNKVTEKGKYVELRCDPISGHTALYWYRQSLGQGPEFLIYFQGTGAADDSGLPNDRFFAVRPEGSVSTLKIQRTERGDSAVYLCASSPTGNTGETQYFGPGTRLLVL.

This clonotype has a handful of counts. J is TRBJ1-2 and V is TRBV19; 7 bases align to TRBD1. V lost 9 bases, J lost 4 bases, and 8 bases stayed unmatched. CDR1 and CDR2 (germline): LNHDA, SQIVND (reference sequence). This CDR3 has 13 amino acids. CDR3: CASRDRPLYGYTF. The CDR3 coding sequence is TGTGCCAGCCGGGACAGACCGCTCTATGGCTACACCTTC.

This clonotype was found many times. The genes are TRBV20-1 and TRBJ2-2; D is unresolved. This CDR3 comprises 15 residues. V shed 2 bases and J shed 3 bases, with 13 bases lying between them. Germline lookup yields CDR1 DFQATT and CDR2 SNEGSKA (reference sequence). The CDR3 sequence: CSARMDGRDTGELFF. CDR3 DNA sequence: TGCAGTGCTAGAATGGACGGTAGGGACACCGGGGAGCTGTTTTTT.

The DNA for the CDR3 is TGTGCCAGCAGCGAGCGGGGGACCTACAATGAGCAGTTCTTC. Translating gives CASSERGTYNEQFF. V gene TRBV9 combines with J gene TRBJ2-1; TRBD2 agrees at 8 bases. CDR1 SGDLS and CDR2 YYNGEE come from the germline V gene. J gave up 2 bases and V 3 bases, and 1 base lay outside the gene matches. The CDR3 has 14 residues.

V and J are TRBV5-1 and TRBJ2-1; 9 bases fit TRBD2. Trimming at V came to 3 bases and at J to 5 bases, leaving 15 bases not matched to a gene. The length of the CDR3 is 18 residues. Germline lookup yields CDR1 SGHRS and CDR2 YFSETQ. CDR3 DNA sequence: TGCGCCAGCAGCTGGAGGCTAGCGGGATATTCTACCAACAATGAGCAGTTCTTC. Encoded protein: CASSWRLAGYSTNNEQFF.

This clonotype was seen ten or more times. The chain couples TRBV7-9 to TRBJ2-2; 8 bases agree with TRBD1. The junction had 2 bases not matched to a gene; V was cut back by 7 bases and J by 1 base. The germline CDR1 and CDR2 sequences are SEHNR and FQNEAQ (reference sequence). The CDR3 has 14 residues. CDR3 residues: CASIGTGNTGELFF. CDR3 in DNA: TGTGCCAGCATCGGGACAGGGAACACCGGGGAGCTGTTTTTT.

The chain links TRBV7-2 to TRBJ2-7; D is unclear. Trimming removed 1 base from V and 4 bases from J, with 8 bases in between. Germline CDR1 is SGHTA and CDR2 is FQGNSA. This CDR3 contains 13 residues. The CDR3, as DNA: TGTGCCAGCAGCTTAGAGGTGTTATACGAGCAGTACGTC. Amino acid sequence: CASSLEVLYEQYV.